These T cell receptor beta chains were read from a single sample in a study of vaccination and CD4 T cells after COVID-19. TCRdb analysed the PCR reads with MiXCR anew, one entry per CDR3 protein. The sample has about 36,000 distinct CDR3 sequences, approximately 40% seen once. The material sequenced was CD4+ T cells from blood, taken about 7 months after SARS-CoV-2 vaccination. The origin of the receptors is a human donor who had recovered from COVID-19. CDR3s include the opening cysteine and the closing phenylalanine or tryptophan. A D gene is named only where the DNA matches it firmly. Part of the rows lack a size; the others show once, few, many or a class for expanded clones.

j_call v_call clone_size d_call cdr3_nt cdr3_aa
TRBJ2-1 TRBV6-2/TRBV6-3 NA TRBD2 TGTGCCAGCAGTTACGCCACTAGCGGGATGTACAATGAGCAGTTCTTC CASSYATSGMYNEQFF
TRBJ2-6 TRBV7-9 NA NA TGTGCCAGCAGCTCTGAGATTTGGGCAGGGGCTCTTTTGTCGGGGGCCAACGTCCTGACTTTC CASSSEIWAGALLSGANVLTF
TRBJ1-3 TRBV7-9 NA NA TGTGCCAGCAGCTTGGGACGATCTGGAAACACCATATATTTT CASSLGRSGNTIYF
TRBJ1-5 TRBV7-9 NA NA TGTGCCAGCAGCCTGACAGAGTTCCAGCCCCAGCATTTT CASSLTEFQPQHF
TRBJ2-1 TRBV27 NA NA TGTGCCAGCAGTTTGGGGCAATCCCCCTACAATGAGCAGTTCTTC CASSLGQSPYNEQFF
TRBJ2-7 TRBV5-1 NA NA TGCGCCAGCAGCTTGGACGCAGGGAACCACGAGCAGTACTTC CASSLDAGNHEQYF
TRBJ2-1 TRBV27 many TRBD2 TGTGCCAGCAGTGGACTAGCGGGATACGATGAGCAGTTCTTC CASSGLAGYDEQFF
TRBJ2-3 TRBV7-2 NA NA TGTGCCAGCAGCGGGTTTACGGATACGCAGTATTTT CASSGFTDTQYF
TRBJ2-7 TRBV7-2 NA TRBD1 TGTGCCAGCAGCTTGGGGACAGGGTCGGGCGAGCAGTACTTC CASSLGTGSGEQYF
TRBJ1-5 TRBV28 NA NA TGTGCCAGCAGTTTACTCAGTGCTAATCAGCCCCAGCATTTT CASSLLSANQPQHF
TRBJ1-2 TRBV6-1 few TRBD1 TGTGCCAGCAGCCGGGGGCGACAGGGGGCTATTGGCTACACCTTC CASSRGRQGAIGYTF
TRBJ1-1 TRBV27 few NA TGTGCCAGCAGATCTATGAACACTGAAGCTTTCTTT CASRSMNTEAFF
TRBJ2-7 TRBV28 few TRBD1 TGTGCCAGCACTCAGGGGGACAAAACCTACGAGCAGTACTTC CASTQGDKTYEQYF
TRBJ2-1 TRBV7-9 few TRBD2 TGTGCCAGCAGTTCCGCTCCCGGGACTAGCGGGACTTCCTACAATGAGCAGTTCTTC CASSSAPGTSGTSYNEQFF
TRBJ2-1 TRBV24-1 few TRBD2 TGTGCCACCAGTGGGACGGGACTAGCGGGAGGTGTGAATGAGCAGTTCTTC CATSGTGLAGGVNEQFF
TRBJ2-3 TRBV2 NA NA TGTGCCAGCAGTGAACAGGGGATGGATACGCAGTATTTT CASSEQGMDTQYF
TRBJ2-3 TRBV20-1 few TRBD2 TGCAGTGCTAGAGATTTTCTAGCGGGAGAAAGGGCAGATACGCAGTATTTT CSARDFLAGERADTQYF
TRBJ1-5 TRBV19 NA NA TGTGCCAGTAGTATGTCGGGGGCTGATAGCAATCAGCCCCAGCATTTT CASSMSGADSNQPQHF
TRBJ1-6 TRBV6-2/TRBV6-3 NA NA TGTGCCAGCAGTTACCAGCAGGGCGGTTCACCCCTCCACTTT CASSYQQGGSPLHF
TRBJ1-3 TRBV7-9 NA NA TGTGCCAGCAGCATTCGCCGGGGGCCCGGAAACACCATATATTTT CASSIRRGPGNTIYF
TRBJ1-2 TRBV20-1 NA NA TGCAGTGCTATGATGAGTAGGACTAGAGGCTACACCTTC CSAMMSRTRGYTF
TRBJ1-2 TRBV20-1 few NA TGCAGTGCTCCTGACCTCGGTGGCTACACCTTC CSAPDLGGYTF
TRBJ2-3 TRBV6-1 few NA TGTGCCAGCGGGGGGAGCAGGACAGATACGCAGTATTTT CASGGSRTDTQYF
TRBJ1-5 TRBV7-2 NA NA TGTGCCAGCAGCTGGGACGGGCCTAGCAATCAGCCCCAGCATTTT CASSWDGPSNQPQHF
TRBJ1-1 TRBV18 NA NA TGTGCCAGCTCACCAATGGGGGAGAACACTGAAGCTTTCTTT CASSPMGENTEAFF
TRBJ2-3 TRBV20-1 NA NA TGCAGTGCTAGAGGAGGAGGGAGGTTACCCACAGATACGCAGTATTTT CSARGGGRLPTDTQYF
TRBJ2-5 TRBV20-1 few NA TGCAGTGCTAGCCCGGGTTTGCAAGAGACCCAGTACTTC CSASPGLQETQYF
TRBJ2-4 TRBV25-1 few NA TGTGCCAGCAGTGAACAGGGGGGGAGGAACATTCAGTACTTC CASSEQGGRNIQYF
TRBJ2-2 TRBV6-4 medium-sized NA TGTGCCAGCAGTGCCGCGAACACCGGGGAGCTGTTTTTT CASSAANTGELFF
TRBJ2-5 TRBV28 NA NA TGTGCCAGCAGTAAATGGACGAAGCGGGAGACCCAGTACTTC CASSKWTKRETQYF
TRBJ2-7 TRBV19 NA TRBD1 TGTGCCAGTAGAAGGGGGCCCGCCTACGAGCAGTACTTC CASRRGPAYEQYF
TRBJ2-1 TRBV6-2/TRBV6-3 NA NA TGTGCCGTAAAACAAGACGCCTACAATGAGCAGTTCTTC CAVKQDAYNEQFF
TRBJ1-2 TRBV6-2/TRBV6-3 NA NA TGTGCCAGCAGTTACTCCTGGGTTTCTGGCTACACCTTC CASSYSWVSGYTF
TRBJ2-1 TRBV27 NA TRBD2 TGTGCCAGCAGTTTAGGTCCTAGCGGGAGGAATGAGCAGTTCTTC CASSLGPSGRNEQFF
TRBJ2-5 TRBV29-1 NA TRBD2 TGCAGCGTTGGAGAGCGGGAGGAGACCCAGTACTTC CSVGEREETQYF
TRBJ1-5 TRBV30 few NA TGTGCCTGGGCCCGGGACAGCAATCAGCCCCAGCATTTT CAWARDSNQPQHF
TRBJ1-6 TRBV27 NA NA TGTGCCAGCAGGCCCGACAGATATTCACCCCTCCACTTT CASRPDRYSPLHF
TRBJ2-5 TRBV15 few NA TGTGCCACCAAGCCGGGACGCCTTTTTCAAGAGACCCAGTACTTC CATKPGRLFQETQYF
TRBJ2-7 TRBV6-1 NA TRBD1 TGTGCCAGCAGCCCAGGACAGGGAGAGTACGAGCAGTACTTC CASSPGQGEYEQYF
TRBJ2-7 TRBV28 NA TRBD1 TGTGCCAGCAGTTTCCTGCGTAGACAGGGGAGCCCCGAGCAGTACTTC CASSFLRRQGSPEQYF
TRBJ1-5 TRBV9 NA TRBD1 TGTGCCAGCAGCGCGGGACAGGGGCCTCAGCCCCAGCATTTT CASSAGQGPQPQHF
TRBJ2-1 TRBV7-3 NA NA TGTGCCAGCAGCTTTCAGACAGGTCCCTACAATGAGCAGTTCTTC CASSFQTGPYNEQFF
TRBJ2-5 TRBV20-1 NA TRBD2 TGCAGTGCTAGAGCCCCCGCGGGGGGAAAAGAGACCCAGTACTTC CSARAPAGGKETQYF
TRBJ1-3 TRBV7-9 NA NA TGTGCCAGCAGCTTAGATTCTTCTGGAAACACCATATATTTT CASSLDSSGNTIYF
TRBJ2-2 TRBV7-9 NA NA TGTGCCAGCAGCTCCCCGGGCCTCAGCGGGGAGCTGTTTTTT CASSSPGLSGELFF
TRBJ1-5 TRBV6-5 few NA TGTGCCAGCAGTTACTCACAGGGAGGCAATCAGCCCCAGCATTTT CASSYSQGGNQPQHF
TRBJ2-7 TRBV28 few NA TGTGCCAGCACCAGACCCGGACTGGGCTCCTACGAGCAGTACTTC CASTRPGLGSYEQYF
TRBJ1-4 TRBV24-1 NA TRBD1 TGTGCCACCAGTGAGCGGACAGGGACGGGGAAACTGTTTTTT CATSERTGTGKLFF